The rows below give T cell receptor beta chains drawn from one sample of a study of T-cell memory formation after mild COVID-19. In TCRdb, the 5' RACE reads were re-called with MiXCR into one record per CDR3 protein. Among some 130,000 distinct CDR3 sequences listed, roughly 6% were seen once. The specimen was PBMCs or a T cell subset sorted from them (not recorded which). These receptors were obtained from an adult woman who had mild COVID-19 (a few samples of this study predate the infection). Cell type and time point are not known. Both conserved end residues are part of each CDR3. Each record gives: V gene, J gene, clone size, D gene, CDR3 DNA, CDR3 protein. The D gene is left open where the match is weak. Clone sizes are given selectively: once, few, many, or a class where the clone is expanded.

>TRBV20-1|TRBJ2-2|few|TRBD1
TGCAGTGCGCAGGGGGCAGCGAACACCGGGGAGCTGTTTTTT
CSAQGAANTGELFF
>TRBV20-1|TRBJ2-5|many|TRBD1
TGCAGTGCTAGAGATATGGGACAGGGCGAGGAGACCCAGTACTTC
CSARDMGQGEETQYF
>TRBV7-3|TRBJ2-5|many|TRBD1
TGTGCCAGCAGCTTAACCCAGGGGGCCGGGGAGACCCAGTACTTC
CASSLTQGAGETQYF
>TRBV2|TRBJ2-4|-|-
TGTGCCAGCAGGATCAGGACCTCCAAAAACATTCAGTACTTC
CASRIRTSKNIQYF
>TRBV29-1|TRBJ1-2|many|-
TGCAGCGTTGACAGGGCCTATGGCTACACCTTC
CSVDRAYGYTF
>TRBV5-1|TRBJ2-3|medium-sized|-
TGCGCCAGCAGCTCACAAGGCCCTAGGACAGATACGCAGTATTTT
CASSSQGPRTDTQYF
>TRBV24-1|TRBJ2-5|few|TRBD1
TGTGCCACCAGCATGTCCCAGCAGAACAGGGGGCCGGGTGGACTGGAGACCCAGTACTTC
CATSMSQQNRGPGGLETQYF
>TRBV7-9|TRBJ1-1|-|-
TGTGCCAGCAGCTTAGCCTCCGTGGGTTCACAAGCTTCTGCTTTCTTT
CASSLASVGSQASAFF
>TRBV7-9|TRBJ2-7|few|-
TGTGCCAGCAGCCCCCATTACTACGAGCAGTACTTC
CASSPHYYEQYF
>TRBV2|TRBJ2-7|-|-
TGTGCCAGCAGTGGCCTCAACGAGCAGTACTTC
CASSGLNEQYF
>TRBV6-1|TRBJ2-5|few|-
TGTGCCAGCAGTTACCTACCCGGGCAAGAGACCCAGTACTTC
CASSYLPGQETQYF
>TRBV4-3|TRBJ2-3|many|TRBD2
TGCGCCAGCAGCCACCCCCAATCCGGGACTAGCGGGAGGGTAGATACGCAGTATTTT
CASSHPQSGTSGRVDTQYF
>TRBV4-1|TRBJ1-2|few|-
TGCGCCAGCAGCCAAGGACCGGTTTTCCTTGGGGAGGACTATGGCTACACCTTC
CASSQGPVFLGEDYGYTF
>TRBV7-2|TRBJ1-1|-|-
TGTGCCAGCAGCTCACGCCCCTTCGAGGCTTTCTTT
CASSSRPFEAFF
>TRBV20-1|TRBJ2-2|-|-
TGCAGTGCTGGTGGAGAATCGACCACCGGGGAGCTGTTTTTT
CSAGGESTTGELFF
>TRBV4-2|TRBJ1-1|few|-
TGTGCCAGCAGCCAAGAGGCAACGAGGGGGGCTGGGAACACTGAAGCTTTCTTT
CASSQEATRGAGNTEAFF
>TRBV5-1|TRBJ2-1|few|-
TGCGCCAGCAGCCTGGGGAACAATGAGCAGTTCTTC
CASSLGNNEQFF
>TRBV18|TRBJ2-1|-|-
TGTGCCAGCTCACCACGCCCATACAATGAGCAGTTCTTC
CASSPRPYNEQFF
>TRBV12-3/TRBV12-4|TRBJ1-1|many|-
TGTGCCAGCAGTCCTTGGGGGTCCGTCACTGAAGCTTTCTTT
CASSPWGSVTEAFF
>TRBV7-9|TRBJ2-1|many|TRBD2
TGTGCCAGCAGCTTAGCGTGGGGCGGGGGGGCCAACGATGAGCAGTTCTTC
CASSLAWGGGANDEQFF
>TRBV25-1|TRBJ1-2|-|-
TGTGCCAGCGAAAGCGGGGGTAACTATGGCTACACCTTC
CASESGGNYGYTF
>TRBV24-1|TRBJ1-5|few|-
TGTGCCACCAGCGGGGGCCAGCCCCAGCATTTT
CATSGGQPQHF
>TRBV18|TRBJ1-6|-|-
TGTGCCAGCTCAACTCGGACAGAAAATTCACCCCTCCACTTT
CASSTRTENSPLHF
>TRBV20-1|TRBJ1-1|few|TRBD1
TGCAGTGCTAGAGCGCCCAGGGGGGAGACTGAAGCTTTCTTT
CSARAPRGETEAFF
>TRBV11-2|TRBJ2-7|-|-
TGTGCCAGCAGGGACAGTTTCCGCTCCTACGAGCAGTACTTC
CASRDSFRSYEQYF
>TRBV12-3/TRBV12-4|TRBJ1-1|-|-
TGTGCCAGCAGTTCGGTACCCCACGAGGCTTTCTTT
CASSSVPHEAFF
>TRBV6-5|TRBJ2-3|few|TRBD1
TGTGCCAGCAGTTACCTGGGACAGATTAGTGATACGCAGTATTTT
CASSYLGQISDTQYF
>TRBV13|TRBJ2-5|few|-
TGTGCCAGCAGCTTAGATCCGAAAGAGACCCAGTACTTC
CASSLDPKETQYF
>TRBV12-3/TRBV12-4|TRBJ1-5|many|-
TGTGCCAGCAGCTTCTCCTTACAGCCCCAGCATTTT
CASSFSLQPQHF
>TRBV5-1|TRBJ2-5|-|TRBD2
TGCGCCAGCAGCTTCGATTCTCCAGCGGGGAGTAGGACCCAGTACTTC
CASSFDSPAGSRTQYF
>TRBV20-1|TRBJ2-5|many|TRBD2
TGCAGTGCTACCGATCTAGCGGTCATGAAGACCCAGTACTTC
CSATDLAVMKTQYF
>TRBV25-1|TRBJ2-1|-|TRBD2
TGTGCCAGCAGTGGACTAGCGGGAGCCGCAAGTTTCTTC
CASSGLAGAASFF
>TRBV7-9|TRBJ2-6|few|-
TGTGCCAGCAGCTTGAGGGAGAGCTCTGGGGCCAACGTCCTGACTTTC
CASSLRESSGANVLTF
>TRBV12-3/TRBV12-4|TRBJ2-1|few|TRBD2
TGTGCCAGCAGTTCAGGACCCGGGACTAGCAATGAGCAGTTCTTC
CASSSGPGTSNEQFF
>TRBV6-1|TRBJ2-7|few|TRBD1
TGTGCCAGCAGAGATTGGACAGGGGGTGCCTCCTACGAGCAGTACTTC
CASRDWTGGASYEQYF
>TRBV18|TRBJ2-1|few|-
TGTGCCAGCTACGCCGTGGTCAATGAGCAGTTCTTC
CASYAVVNEQFF
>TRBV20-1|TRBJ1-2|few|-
TGCAGTGCAGGTGTCACAGCTCTTAACTATGGCTACACCTTC
CSAGVTALNYGYTF
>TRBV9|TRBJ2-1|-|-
TGTGCCAGCAGCCCCGACCTTGTCAATGAGCAGTTCTTC
CASSPDLVNEQFF
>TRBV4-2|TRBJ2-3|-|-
TGTGCCAGCAGCCAAGAATTCCGGGGGGCCGGAGATACGCAGTATTTT
CASSQEFRGAGDTQYF
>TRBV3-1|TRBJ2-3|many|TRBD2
TGTGCCAGCAGCCAAGATTTAGGTGGCGGGGGTGCCACAGATACGCAGTATTTT
CASSQDLGGGGATDTQYF
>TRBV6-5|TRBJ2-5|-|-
TGTGCCAGCAGTTATCGGGAGACCCAGTACTTC
CASSYRETQYF
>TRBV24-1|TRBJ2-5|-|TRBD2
TGTGCCACCAGTGACTCGGGACTAGCGGGAGGAGGGAAAGAGACCCAGTACTTC
CATSDSGLAGGGKETQYF
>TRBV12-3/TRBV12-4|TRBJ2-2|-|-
TGTGCCAGCAGTTTAGGGGGGAGTGAGCTGTTTTTT
CASSLGGSELFF
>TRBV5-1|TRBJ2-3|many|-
TGCGCCAGCAGCTCCATTCGGGCCAGCACAGATACGCAGTATTTT
CASSSIRASTDTQYF
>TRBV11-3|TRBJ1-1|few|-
TGTGCCAGCAGCTTAGCCGGGGATCTGAACACTGAAGCTTTCTTT
CASSLAGDLNTEAFF
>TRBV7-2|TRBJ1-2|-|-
TGTGCCAGCAGCTTAGACCAGGGTGTAATGGGCTACACCTTC
CASSLDQGVMGYTF
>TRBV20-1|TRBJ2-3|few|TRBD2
TGCAGTGCTCCGACTAGCGGGAGGTGGGGCGGCACAGATACGCAGTATTTT
CSAPTSGRWGGTDTQYF